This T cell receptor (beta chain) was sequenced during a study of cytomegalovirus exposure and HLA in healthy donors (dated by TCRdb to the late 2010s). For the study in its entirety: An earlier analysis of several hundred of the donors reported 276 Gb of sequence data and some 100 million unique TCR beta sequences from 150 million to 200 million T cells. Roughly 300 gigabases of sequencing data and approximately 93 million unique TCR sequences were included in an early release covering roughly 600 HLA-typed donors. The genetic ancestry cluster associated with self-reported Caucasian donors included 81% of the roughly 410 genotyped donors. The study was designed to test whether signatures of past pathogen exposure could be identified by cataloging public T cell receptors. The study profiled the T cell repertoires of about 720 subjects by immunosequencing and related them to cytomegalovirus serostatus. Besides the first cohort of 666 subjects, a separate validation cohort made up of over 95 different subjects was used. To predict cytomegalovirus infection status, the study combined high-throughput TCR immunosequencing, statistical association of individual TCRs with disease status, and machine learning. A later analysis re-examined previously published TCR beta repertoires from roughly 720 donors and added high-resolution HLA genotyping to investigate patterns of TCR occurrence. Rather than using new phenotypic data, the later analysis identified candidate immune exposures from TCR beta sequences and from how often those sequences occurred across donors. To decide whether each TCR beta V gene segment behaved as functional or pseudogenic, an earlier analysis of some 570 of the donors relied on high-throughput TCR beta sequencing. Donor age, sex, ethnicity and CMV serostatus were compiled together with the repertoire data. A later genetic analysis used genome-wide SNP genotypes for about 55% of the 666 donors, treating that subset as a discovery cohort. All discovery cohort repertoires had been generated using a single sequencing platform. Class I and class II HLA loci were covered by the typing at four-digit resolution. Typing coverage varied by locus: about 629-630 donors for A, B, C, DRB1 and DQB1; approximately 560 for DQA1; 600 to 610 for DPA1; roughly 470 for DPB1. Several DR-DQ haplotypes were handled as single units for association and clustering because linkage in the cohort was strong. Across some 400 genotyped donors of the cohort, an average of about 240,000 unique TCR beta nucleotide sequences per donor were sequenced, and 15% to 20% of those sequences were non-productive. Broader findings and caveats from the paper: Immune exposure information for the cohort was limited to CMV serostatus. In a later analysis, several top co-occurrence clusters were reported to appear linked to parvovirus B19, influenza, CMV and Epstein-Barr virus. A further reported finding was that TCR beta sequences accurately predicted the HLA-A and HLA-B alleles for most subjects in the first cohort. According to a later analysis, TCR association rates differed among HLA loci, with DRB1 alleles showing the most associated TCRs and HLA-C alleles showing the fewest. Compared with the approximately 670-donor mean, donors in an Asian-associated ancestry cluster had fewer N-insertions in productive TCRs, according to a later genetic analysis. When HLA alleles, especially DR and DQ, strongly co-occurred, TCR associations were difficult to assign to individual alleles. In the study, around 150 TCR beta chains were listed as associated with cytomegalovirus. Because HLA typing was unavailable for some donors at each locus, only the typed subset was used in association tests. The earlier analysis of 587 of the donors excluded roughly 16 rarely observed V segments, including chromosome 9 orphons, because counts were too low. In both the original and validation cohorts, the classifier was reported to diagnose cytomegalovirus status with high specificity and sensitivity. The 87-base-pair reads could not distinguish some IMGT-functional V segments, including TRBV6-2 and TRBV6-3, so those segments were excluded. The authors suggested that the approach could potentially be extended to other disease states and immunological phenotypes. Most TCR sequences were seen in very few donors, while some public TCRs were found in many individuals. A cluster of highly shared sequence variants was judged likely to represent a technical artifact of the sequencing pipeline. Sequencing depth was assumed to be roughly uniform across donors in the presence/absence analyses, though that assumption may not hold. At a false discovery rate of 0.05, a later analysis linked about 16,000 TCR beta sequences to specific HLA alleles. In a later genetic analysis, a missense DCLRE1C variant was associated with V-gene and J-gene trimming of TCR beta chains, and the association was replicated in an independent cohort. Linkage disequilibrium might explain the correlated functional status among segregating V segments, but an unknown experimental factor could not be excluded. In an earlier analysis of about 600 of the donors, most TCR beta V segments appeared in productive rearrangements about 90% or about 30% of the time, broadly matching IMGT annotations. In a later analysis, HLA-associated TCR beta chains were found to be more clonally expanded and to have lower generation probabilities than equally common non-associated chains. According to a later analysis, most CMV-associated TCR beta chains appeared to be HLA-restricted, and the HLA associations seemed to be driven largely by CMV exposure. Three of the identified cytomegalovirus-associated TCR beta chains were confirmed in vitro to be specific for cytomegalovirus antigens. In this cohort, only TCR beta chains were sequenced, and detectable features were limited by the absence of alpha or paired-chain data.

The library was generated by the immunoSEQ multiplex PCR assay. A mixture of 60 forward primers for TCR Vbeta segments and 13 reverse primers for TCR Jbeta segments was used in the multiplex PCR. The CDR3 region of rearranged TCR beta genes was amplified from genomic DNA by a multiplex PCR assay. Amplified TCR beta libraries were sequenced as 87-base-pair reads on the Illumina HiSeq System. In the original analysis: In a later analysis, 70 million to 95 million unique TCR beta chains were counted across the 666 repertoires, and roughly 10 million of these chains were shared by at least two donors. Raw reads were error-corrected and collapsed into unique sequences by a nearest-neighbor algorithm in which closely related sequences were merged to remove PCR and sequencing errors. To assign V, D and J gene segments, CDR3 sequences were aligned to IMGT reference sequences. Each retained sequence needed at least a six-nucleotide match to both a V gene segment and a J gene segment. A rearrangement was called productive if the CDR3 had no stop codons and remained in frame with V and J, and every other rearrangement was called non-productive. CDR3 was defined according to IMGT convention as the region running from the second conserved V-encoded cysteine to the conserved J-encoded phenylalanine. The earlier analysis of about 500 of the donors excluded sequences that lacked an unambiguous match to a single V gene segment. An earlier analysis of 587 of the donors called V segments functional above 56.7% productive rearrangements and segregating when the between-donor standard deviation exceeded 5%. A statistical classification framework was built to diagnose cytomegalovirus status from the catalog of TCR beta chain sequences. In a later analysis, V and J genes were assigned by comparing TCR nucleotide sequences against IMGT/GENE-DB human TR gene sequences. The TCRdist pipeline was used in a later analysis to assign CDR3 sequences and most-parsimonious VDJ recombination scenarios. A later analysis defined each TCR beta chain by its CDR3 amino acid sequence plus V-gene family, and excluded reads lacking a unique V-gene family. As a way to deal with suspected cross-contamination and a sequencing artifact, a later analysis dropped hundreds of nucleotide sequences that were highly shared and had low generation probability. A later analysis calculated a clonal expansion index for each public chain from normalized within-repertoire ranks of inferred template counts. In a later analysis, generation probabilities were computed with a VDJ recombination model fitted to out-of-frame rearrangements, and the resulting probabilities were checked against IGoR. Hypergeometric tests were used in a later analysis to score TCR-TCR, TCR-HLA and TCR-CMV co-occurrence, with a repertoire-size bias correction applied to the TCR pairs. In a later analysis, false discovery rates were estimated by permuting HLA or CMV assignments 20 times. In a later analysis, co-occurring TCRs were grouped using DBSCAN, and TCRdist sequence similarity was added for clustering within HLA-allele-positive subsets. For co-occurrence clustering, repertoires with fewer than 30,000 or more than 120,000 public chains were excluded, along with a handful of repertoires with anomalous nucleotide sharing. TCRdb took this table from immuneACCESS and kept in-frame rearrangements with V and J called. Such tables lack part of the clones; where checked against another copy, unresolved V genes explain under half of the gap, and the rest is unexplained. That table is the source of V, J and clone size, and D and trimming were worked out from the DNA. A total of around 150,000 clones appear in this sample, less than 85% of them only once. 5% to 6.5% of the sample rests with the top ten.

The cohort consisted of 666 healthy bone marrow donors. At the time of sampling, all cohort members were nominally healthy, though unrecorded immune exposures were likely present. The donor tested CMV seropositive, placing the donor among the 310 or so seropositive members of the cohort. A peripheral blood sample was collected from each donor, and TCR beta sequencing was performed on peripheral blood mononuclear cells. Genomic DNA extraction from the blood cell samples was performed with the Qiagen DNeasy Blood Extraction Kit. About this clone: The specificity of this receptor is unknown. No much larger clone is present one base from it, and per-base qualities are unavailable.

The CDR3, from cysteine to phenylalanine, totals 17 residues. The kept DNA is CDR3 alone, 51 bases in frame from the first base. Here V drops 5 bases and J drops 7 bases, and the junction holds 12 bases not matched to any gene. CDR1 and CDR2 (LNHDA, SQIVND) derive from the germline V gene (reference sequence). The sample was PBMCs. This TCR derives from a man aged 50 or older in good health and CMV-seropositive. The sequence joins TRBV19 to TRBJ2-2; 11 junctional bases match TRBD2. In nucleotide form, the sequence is TGTGCCAGTAGTCTAAGTACTAGCGGGAGTCGATACGGGGAGCTGTTTTTT. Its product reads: CASSLSTSGSRYGELFF.